This TCR beta chain stems from a study of OX40 agonist ivuxolimab in advanced cancers. The table came from immunoSEQ multiplex PCR; TCRdb's copy has only in-frame clones and leaves some out. The sample has about 46,000 clones, about 80% seen once; the top ten hold about 3.8%. From germline, CDR1 is MNHEY and CDR2 SMNVEV (reference sequence). The CDR3 is 13 residues long. Trimming cost V 7 bases and J 1 base, with 10 bases left between them. The rearrangement joins TRBV27 to TRBJ1-2; possible D gene TRBD1, 5 bases. The material was CD4+ or CD8+ T cells sorted from blood, obtained in a trial of the OX40 agonist ivuxolimab. The sequence was collected from an adult with an advanced solid tumor such as melanoma, head and neck, liver or kidney cancer. CDR3 nucleotide sequence: TGTGCCAGCAAACCGGGACGTAACTATGGCTACACCTTC. It specifies CASKPGRNYGYTF.